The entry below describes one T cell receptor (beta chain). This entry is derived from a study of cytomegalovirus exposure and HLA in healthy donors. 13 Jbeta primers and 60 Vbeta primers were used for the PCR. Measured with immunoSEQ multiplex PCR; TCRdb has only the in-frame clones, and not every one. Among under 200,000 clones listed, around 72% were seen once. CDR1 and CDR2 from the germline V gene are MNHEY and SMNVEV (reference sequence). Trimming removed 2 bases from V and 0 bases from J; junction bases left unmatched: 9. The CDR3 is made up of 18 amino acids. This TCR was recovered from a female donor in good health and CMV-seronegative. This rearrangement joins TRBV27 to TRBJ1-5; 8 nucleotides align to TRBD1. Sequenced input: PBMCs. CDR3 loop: CASSLRRTGRNSNQPQHF. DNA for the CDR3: TGTGCCAGCAGTTTAAGGAGGACAGGGCGAAATAGCAATCAGCCCCAGCATTTT.